This paragraph covers one T cell receptor beta chain sequence. Its antigen is undetermined. MiXCR, applied by TCRdb to the multiplex PCR reads, yields one record per CDR3 protein. This table has under 35,000 distinct CDR3 sequences, roughly two thirds appearing once. The sample comes from a study of breast tumors, draining lymph nodes, adjacent tissues. Overall study findings and caveats: Data only fit, rather than demonstrated, lymph node origin of most tumor T cells.

The TCR sequence derives from a female donor with breast cancer. Some clones in this sample may be carry-over from other donors' samples. Material: breast tumor tissue.

CDR3 region: CSAVGTSGKMAYEQYF. The DNA of the CDR3 is TGCAGTGCTGTCGGTACTAGCGGGAAAATGGCCTACGAGCAGTACTTC. This rearrangement joins TRBV20-1 to TRBJ2-7; 10 bases are a match to TRBD2. Looked up from germline, CDR1 is DFQATT and CDR2 is SNEGSKA (reference sequence). The CDR3 is made up of 16 amino acids. Germline trimming cut 5 bases from V and 2 bases from J; bases unmatched to any gene: 12.